This TCR beta chain was identified during a study of blood T cells in healthy people across ages. Study-wide results and caveats: The lack of PBMC sorting stopped any conclusive naive versus antigen-experienced comparison. Comparison with aged donors showed that long-lived donors had more naive CD4+ cells and higher diversity.

Primers used in a second PCR of about 6 to 11 cycles were a sample-barcoded 5' primer and a J-beta primer mix. Every sample gave at least 3 million paired-end reads containing CDR3. TCRdb fed the 5' RACE reads into MiXCR, producing one record per CDR3 protein. Of about 810,000 distinct CDR3 sequences listed, roughly 40% are singletons. Notes on this clonotype: Its antigen is unknown.

Trimming at V came to 10 bases and at J to 7 bases, leaving 12 bases not matched to a gene. Germline V lookup: CDR1 MNHNY, CDR2 SVGAGI (reference sequence). This CDR3 has 15 residues. Material for sequencing was blood. The clonotype was recovered from a man aged 18 to 35 in good health. This sequence joins TRBV6-6 and TRBJ2-7; 14 nucleotides match TRBD2. CDR3 sequence: CAIQAGTSGGFEQYF. The CDR3, as DNA: TGTGCCATCCAGGCCGGGACTAGCGGGGGCTTTGAGCAGTACTTC.